These 30 T cell receptor beta chains were all obtained from the same sample, sequenced in a study of blood T cell repertoires in COVID-19. Profiling relied on immunoSEQ multiplex PCR, and the TCRdb table lists in-frame clones only, not all of them. The repertoire holds over 250,000 clones, with about 87% as singletons. Sequencing input: PBMCs or T cells enriched from blood (not recorded which). The receptors derive from a woman between 18 and 30 years old who had recovered from COVID-19.

The chain combines TRBV6-1 with TRBJ2-1, with D possibly being TRBD1 (5 bases). This CDR3 region has 15 residues. V lost 3 bases and J lost 0, with 9 bases in between. From germline, CDR1 is MNHNS and CDR2 SASEGT. CDR3 region: CASSEDISSYNEQFF. The CDR3 DNA reads TGTGCCAGCAGTGAGGACATAAGCTCCTACAATGAGCAGTTCTTC.

CDR3 bases: TGTGCCAGCAGCCATGCGGGGACAGGGAAGGCTGAAGCTTTCTTT. Amino acids: CASSHAGTGKAEAFF. The chain couples TRBV3-1 (or the pseudogene TRBV3-2) to TRBJ1-1; 9 nucleotides match TRBD1. CDR1 and CDR2 (germline): LGHDT, YNNKEL (reference sequence). After removal of 3 bases from V and 6 bases from J, the junction contained 8 bases not matched to a gene. The CDR3 is 15 amino acids.

V is TRBV7-9 and J is TRBJ1-3; 9 nucleotides agree with TRBD1. With 0 bases clipped from V and 2 bases from J, the junction kept 8 bases outside the gene matches. CDR3 size: 18 residues. Looked up from germline, CDR1 is SEHNR and CDR2 is FQNEAQ (reference sequence). In DNA, the CDR3 is TGTGCCAGCAGCTTAGCAACTCCGGGACAGGGAGCTGGAAACACCATATATTTT. Amino acids: CASSLATPGQGAGNTIYF.

This clone has just a few counts. The chain recombines TRBV5-6 with TRBJ1-6; D uncertain. The CDR3 sequence is 16 residues long. V was trimmed by 4 bases and J by 5 bases, leaving 16 bases between them. The V gene's germline CDR1 is SGHDT and CDR2 YYEEEE. The CDR3 DNA reads TGTGCCAGCAGCCCACACGACATATCGGATAATTCACCCCTCCACTTT. This gives the protein CASSPHDISDNSPLHF.

The chain has TRBV19 and TRBJ1-6, with a weak D call TRBD1 (5 bases). The V end was cut by 3 bases, the J end by 4 bases, with 10 bases between. Germline V gene sequence: CDR1 LNHDA, CDR2 SQIVND (reference sequence). This CDR3 region has 15 residues. CDR3 DNA: TGTGCCAGTAGTATGGCTGGGGCTTATAATTCACCCCTCCACTTT. This translates into CASSMAGAYNSPLHF.

The rearrangement links TRBV28 to TRBJ1-1; D possibly corresponds to TRBD1 (5 bases). The CDR3 runs 15 residues. CDR1 and CDR2 (germline): MDHEN, SYDVKM. Trimming stripped 1 base from V and 4 bases from J, with 13 bases between. The DNA for the CDR3 is TGTGCCAGCAGTTTATCCCCAGCAGGGCCCACTGAAGCTTTCTTT. Its translation is CASSLSPAGPTEAFF.

V and J are TRBV16 and TRBJ1-1, with 7 bases aligning to TRBD1. The V gene end was trimmed by 4 bases and the J gene end by 8 bases; junction bases not matched to a gene: 7. CDR1 and CDR2 from the germline V gene are KGHSY and FQNENV. This CDR3 has 13 amino acids. The CDR3 bases are TGTGCCAGCAGCCCCGCCCGGACAGGCGAAGCTTTCTTT. It codes for CASSPARTGEAFF. The whole variable domain, remainder taken from reference TRBV16 and TRBJ1-1, is GEEVAQTPKHLVRGEGQKAKLYCAPIKGHSYVFWYQQVLKNEFKFLISFQNENVFDETGMPKERFSAKCLPNSPCSLEIQATKLEDSAVYFCASSPARTGEAFFGQGTRLTVV.

This chain uses TRBV11-3 with TRBJ2-1, with D uncertain. With 2 bases removed from V and 5 bases from J, the gap between germline ends came to 7 bases. The germline V gene has CDR1 SGHNT and CDR2 YENEEA. There are 13 residues in the CDR3. The DNA of the CDR3 is TGTGCCAGCAGCTTAACACAGAACAATGAGCAGTTCTTC. This gives the protein CASSLTQNNEQFF.

V and J are TRBV4-3 and TRBJ2-5; D may be TRBD2 (5 bases). Germline V CDR1 and CDR2: LGHNA, YSLEER. This CDR3 has 15 residues. V shed 2 bases and J shed 3 bases, with 13 bases lying between them. The CDR3 nucleotides read TGCGCCAGCAGCCAAAGAGGAGGCGTAGAAGAGACCCAGTACTTC. Translating it yields CASSQRGGVEETQYF.

This chain uses TRBV18 with TRBJ2-7; 7 nucleotides agree with TRBD2. With V trimmed by 1 base and J by 7 bases, 10 bases remained unmatched. CDR3 length equals 15 residues. Germline-derived CDR1 and CDR2 are KGHSH and LQKENI. The CDR3 protein is CASSPRGRAYGEQYF. In DNA form, the CDR3 reads TGTGCCAGCTCACCACGGGGGAGGGCCTATGGGGAGCAGTACTTC.

The chain uses TRBV3-1 (or the pseudogene TRBV3-2) and TRBJ2-1; tentative D call: TRBD2 (5 bases). Germline-derived CDR1 and CDR2 are LGHDT and YNNKEL (reference sequence). The germline V and J ends were trimmed by 1 base and 6 bases, with 16 bases remaining between them. The CDR3 covers 16 residues. Here the CDR3 reads CASSQVLDWVGNEQFF. Written as DNA, the CDR3 is TGTGCCAGCAGCCAAGTACTGGACTGGGTCGGCAATGAGCAGTTCTTC.

The chain joins TRBV28 to TRBJ1-1; D gene unclear. Trimming removed 7 bases from V and 5 bases from J, with 14 bases in between. Germline loops: CDR1 MDHEN, CDR2 SYDVKM. The CDR3 covers 13 residues. The CDR3 DNA reads as TGTGCCAGCACTCTATTAATTGGTACTGAAGCTTTCTTT. Translated: CASTLLIGTEAFF.

The gene calls are TRBV5-1 and TRBJ2-3, with 12 bases aligning to TRBD2. The CDR3 has 16 amino acids. The V gene end was trimmed by 0 bases and the J gene end by 11 bases; junction bases not matched to a gene: 10. Germline CDR1 reads SGHRS; CDR2 reads YFSETQ. The CDR3 is CASSLGLAGAPQGQYF. In nucleotides, the CDR3 is TGCGCCAGCAGCTTGGGACTAGCGGGGGCACCGCAAGGGCAGTATTTT.

The V and J genes are TRBV15 and TRBJ1-3; D perhaps matches TRBD1 (5 bases). V was cut by 1 base and J by 0 bases, with 16 bases left in between. The CDR3 is 18 residues long. Germline V gene data show CDR1 as LNHNV and CDR2 as YYDKDF (reference sequence). The CDR3 DNA sequence: TGTGCCACCAGCAGAGTAGTGGGTCGACAGAGCTCTGGAAACACCATATATTTT. It encodes CATSRVVGRQSSGNTIYF.

In its sample, this clone was seen once. The DNA for the CDR3 is TGTGCCAGCTCACCGAAAAATGTCCGGACTAGCGGGAGGGCCGGGGAGACCCAGTACTTC. Its translation is CASSPKNVRTSGRAGETQYF. The V call is TRBV18, the J call TRBJ2-5; TRBD2 matches 15 bases. Losses at the gene ends were 3 bases for V and 5 bases for J; bases not matched to a gene: 16. The germline V gene encodes CDR1 KGHSH and CDR2 LQKENI. The CDR3 runs to 20 residues. The whole variable domain, filled in from reference TRBV18 and TRBJ2-5, reads NAGVMQNPRHLVRRRGQEARLRCSPMKGHSHVYWYRQLPEEGLKFMVYLQKENIIDESGMPKERFSAEFPKEGPSILRIQQVVRGDSAAYFCASSPKNVRTSGRAGETQYFGPGTRLLVL.

V and J are TRBV6-5 and TRBJ1-1; D is unresolved. Germline CDR1 and CDR2: MNHEY and SVGAGI. V was cut by 2 bases and J by 2 bases, with 9 bases left in between. The CDR3 is 14 residues long. The CDR3 nucleotides are TGTGCCAGCAGTTACCTAGGACTAAACACTGAAGCTTTCTTT. This encodes CASSYLGLNTEAFF.

The rearrangement uses TRBV7-2 and TRBJ1-5; D ambiguous. Germline values: CDR1 SGHTA, CDR2 FQGNSA. The CDR3 is 13 amino acids. The V end was cut by 2 bases, the J end by 3 bases, with 5 bases between. CDR3 region: CASSLPNNQPQHF. The CDR3 DNA reads TGTGCCAGCAGCTTACCAAACAATCAGCCCCAGCATTTT.

The V call is TRBV27, the J call TRBJ1-5; possibly TRBD1 for D (6 bases). V lost 5 bases, J lost 2 bases, and 13 bases lay in between. The germline gives CDR1 MNHEY, CDR2 SMNVEV (reference sequence). There are 15 residues in the CDR3. CDR3 in DNA: TGTGCCAGCAGTCCTGGGGGCTCGGGCAATCAGCCCCAGCATTTT. Protein: CASSPGGSGNQPQHF.

The CDR3 loop reads CASSYPQAAHTF. CDR3 bases: TGTGCCAGCAGTTACCCACAGGCCGCCCACACCTTC. J is TRBJ1-2 and V is TRBV6-2 or TRBV6-3; TRBD1 might be the D (5 bases). CDR1 MNHEY and CDR2 SVGEGT come from the germline V gene. V was shortened by 2 bases and J by 12 bases, with 13 bases between the two germline ends. This CDR3 spans 12 amino acids.

This chain joins TRBV2 and TRBJ2-7, with D perhaps matching TRBD2 (6 bases). Trimming cost V 8 bases and J 3 bases, with 14 bases left between them. CDR1 and CDR2 from the germline V gene are SNHLY and FYNNEI. CDR3 length: 13 residues. CDR3 sequence reads: CASGQGLGYEQYF. CDR3 in DNA: TGTGCCAGCGGGCAGGGACTCGGCTACGAGCAGTACTTC.

This clone was picked up a small number of times. The chain combines TRBV4-3 with TRBJ1-3; 7 bases align to TRBD1. The CDR3 totals 15 residues. Losses at the gene ends were 1 base for V and 2 bases for J; bases not matched to a gene: 2. The germline gives CDR1 LGHNA, CDR2 YSLEER. The CDR3 bases are TGCGCCAGCAGCCAAGCCGGGACAGCTGGAAACACCATATATTTT. Its translation: CASSQAGTAGNTIYF.

This rearrangement joins TRBV14 to TRBJ1-2, with a tentative D call TRBD1 (6 bases). This CDR3 is 15 amino acids long. Trimming shortened V by 4 bases and J by 7 bases, and 19 bases separated the two germline ends. CDR1 is SGHDN, CDR2 FVKESK, per germline. CDR3 nucleotides: TGTGCCAGCAGCCGCCTACAGGGTGTAATGGGTGGCTACACCTTC. Its translation: CASSRLQGVMGGYTF.

This CDR3 reads CASSPGGDASYGYTF. In DNA form, the CDR3 reads TGTGCCAGCTCACCTGGTGGAGATGCGAGCTATGGCTACACCTTC. This chain joins TRBV18 and TRBJ1-2; D remains unclear. V was cut by 3 bases and J by 4 bases, with 15 bases left in between. CDR3 length: 15 amino acids. Germline CDR1 is KGHSH and CDR2 is LQKENI.

The rearrangement uses TRBV7-9 and TRBJ2-1; 9 bases agree with TRBD2. Germline CDR1 is SEHNR and CDR2 is FQNEAQ (reference sequence). V shed 5 bases, J shed 4 bases, and the junction held 9 bases outside the gene matches. CDR3 size: 16 residues. The DNA for the CDR3 is TGTGCCAGCAGCCCCCACACTAGCGGGTGGTACAATGAGCAGTTCTTC. It specifies CASSPHTSGWYNEQFF. The full variable domain, in which reference TRBV7-9 and TRBJ2-1 provide the parts outside the CDR3, is DTGVSQNPRHKITKRGQNVTFRCDPISEHNRLYWYRQTLGQGPEFLTYFQNEAQLEKSRLLSDRFSAERPKGSFSTLEIQRTEQGDSAMYLCASSPHTSGWYNEQFFGPGTRLTVL.

The rearrangement joins TRBV5-6 to TRBJ1-2; D uncertain. V was trimmed by 0 bases and J by 4 bases, leaving 13 bases between them. The CDR3 consists of 15 residues. The germline V gene has CDR1 SGHDT and CDR2 YYEEEE. The chain's CDR3 is CASSLGARKSYGYTF. CDR3 DNA: TGTGCCAGCAGCTTGGGGGCCAGAAAAAGCTATGGCTACACCTTC.

The table lists this clone with a count of one. This chain uses TRBV6-2 or TRBV6-3 with TRBJ2-5, with 16 bases that match TRBD2. This CDR3 region has 18 residues. From germline, CDR1 is MNHEY and CDR2 SVGEGT. After removal of 6 bases from V and 4 bases from J, the junction contained 11 bases not matched to a gene. CDR3 DNA sequence: TGTGCCAGCAGCCGCGGGACTAGCGGGGGGGCCTATCTAGAGACCCAGTACTTC. It is translated as CASSRGTSGGAYLETQYF.

CDR3 DNA sequence: TGTGCCAGCAGTGAAGGGCGGGGGGGTGCAGATACGCAGTATTTT. It yields the protein CASSEGRGGADTQYF. The rearrangement joins TRBV6-1 to TRBJ2-3; TRBD2 matches at 9 bases. Germline loops: CDR1 MNHNS, CDR2 SASEGT. This CDR3 region has 15 residues. The J segment lost 4 bases and the V segment lost 1 base, leaving 3 bases of the junction unmatched.

This clone was detected only a few times. The V gene is TRBV10-3, the J gene TRBJ1-1; 10 nucleotides line up with TRBD1. The CDR3 runs to 13 residues. Looked up from germline, CDR1 is ENHRY and CDR2 is SYGVKD. V dropped 8 bases and J dropped 1; count of bases not matched to a gene: 1. The CDR3 nucleotides read TGTGCCATCGGGACAGGGGAGAACACTGAAGCTTTCTTT. It is translated as CAIGTGENTEAFF.

V is TRBV10-3 and J is TRBJ2-1; no reliable D call. Trimming left V 3 bases short and J 7 bases short, with 13 bases between. The germline gives CDR1 ENHRY, CDR2 SYGVKD. This CDR3 contains 14 residues. The CDR3 reads CAISDPEERNEQFF. CDR3 in DNA: TGTGCCATCAGTGACCCTGAGGAGAGGAATGAGCAGTTCTTC.

This sequence joins TRBV30 and TRBJ1-5; 8 nucleotides align to TRBD1. Germline CDR1 GTSNPN, CDR2 SVGIG (reference sequence). Trimming cost V 1 base and J 10 bases; bases outside gene matches: 12. This CDR3 is built from 15 residues. This CDR3 is CAWSGGGTGSLPQHF. The CDR3 nucleotides read TGTGCCTGGAGTGGCGGAGGGACAGGTAGTTTACCCCAGCATTTT.